Each of the 10 T cell receptor beta chains below was sequenced from the same sample in a study of blood T cell repertoires in COVID-19. Assay used: immunoSEQ multiplex PCR; TCRdb lists only in-frame clones, some missing. The table includes around 60,000 clones, under 85% detected once. Sequences were obtained from peripheral blood. The receptors were gathered from a woman older than 75 with acute or convalescent COVID-19.

This clone was picked up many times. The genes are TRBV11-2 and TRBJ2-7; possible D gene TRBD1, 6 bases. Trimming took 5 bases from V and 6 from J, leaving 14 bases between them. Germline V gene lookup returns CDR1 SGHAT and CDR2 FQNNGV. The CDR3 is 13 residues long. In DNA, the CDR3 is TGTGCCAGCAGCCTGGGGGCAGGGACCGAGCAGTACTTC. It encodes CASSLGAGTEQYF.

V usage is TRBV5-5 and J usage is TRBJ2-2; a possible D gene is TRBD1 (6 bases). This CDR3 comprises 15 residues. The germline CDR1 and CDR2 sequences are SGHKS and YYEKEE (reference sequence). Trimming removed 4 bases at V and 2 bases at J, with 12 bases between. The CDR3 here is CASSPSTGNTGELFF. Here the CDR3 DNA reads TGTGCCAGCAGCCCCTCGACAGGAAACACCGGGGAGCTGTTTTTT.

The chain has TRBV7-2 and TRBJ2-7, with 15 bases matching TRBD2. Germline loops: CDR1 SGHTA, CDR2 FQGNSA. The J segment lost 2 bases and the V segment lost 4 bases, leaving 3 bases of the junction unmatched. The CDR3 totals 16 residues. The CDR3 sequence: CASSSGLAGGPYEQYF. DNA for the CDR3: TGTGCCAGCAGCTCTGGACTAGCGGGAGGGCCCTACGAGCAGTACTTC.

The chain joins TRBV6-4 to TRBJ1-2; 7 positions match TRBD1. Losses at the gene ends were 2 bases for V and 8 bases for J; bases not matched to a gene: 5. Germline lookup yields CDR1 MRHNA and CDR2 SNTAGT. CDR3 length: 13 residues. In DNA form, the CDR3 reads TGTGCCAGCAGTGACCGGGACAGAGGCGGCTACACCTTC. As protein: CASSDRDRGGYTF.

The V gene is TRBV7-2, the J gene TRBJ2-5; 7 bases are shared with TRBD1. Germline V gene data show CDR1 as SGHTA and CDR2 as FQGNSA. The CDR3 consists of 14 residues. The V segment lost 5 bases and the J segment 5 bases; nucleotides outside the gene matches: 8. CDR3 residues: CASSPRQGLETQYF. The CDR3 bases are TGTGCCAGCAGCCCCCGACAGGGCCTTGAGACCCAGTACTTC.

This sequence joins TRBV6-2 or TRBV6-3 and TRBJ2-6; weak D call: TRBD2 (6 bases). CDR1 is MNHEY and CDR2 is SVGEGT in the germline V gene. With 6 bases removed from V and 1 base from J, the gap between germline ends came to 19 bases. CDR3 length: 18 amino acids. The CDR3 region has the DNA TGTGCCAGCAGCACTGTCCGGGACTGGGGTTCTGGGGCCAACGTCCTGACTTTC. Residues: CASSTVRDWGSGANVLTF.

This CDR3 is CASSQGFGRDTDTQYF. The CDR3, as DNA: TGCGCCAGCAGCCAAGGTTTTGGGCGGGACACAGATACGCAGTATTTT. This chain joins TRBV4-3 and TRBJ2-3; tentatively, D is TRBD2 (6 bases). This CDR3 is 16 amino acids long. Germline CDR1 LGHNA, CDR2 YSLEER. V shed 1 base and J shed 2 bases, with 13 bases lying between them.

The chain is built from TRBV2 and TRBJ1-6, with 10 positions matching TRBD1. CDR1 is SNHLY and CDR2 is FYNNEI in the germline V gene. The CDR3 length is 15 residues. V was clipped by 4 bases and J by 8 bases; unmatched bases: 5. CDR3 loop: CASSVRDRGDSPLHF. In nucleotides, the CDR3 is TGTGCCAGCAGTGTTCGGGACAGGGGAGATTCACCCCTCCACTTT.

The chain is built from TRBV28 and TRBJ2-3; 10 nucleotides agree with TRBD2. The CDR3 consists of 20 residues. V dropped 2 bases and J dropped 4; count of bases not matched to a gene: 18. The germline V gene has CDR1 MDHEN and CDR2 SYDVKM. The CDR3: CASSLKAPGWASGSADTQYF. CDR3 sequence (DNA): TGTGCCAGCAGTTTAAAGGCCCCCGGCTGGGCTAGCGGGAGTGCAGATACGCAGTATTTT.

The J gene is TRBJ2-1, the V gene TRBV12-3 or TRBV12-4; no reliable D call. V lost 5 bases and J 7 bases, leaving 6 bases between the germline ends. The CDR3 extends over 11 amino acids. The CDR3 reads CASSQWNEQFF. In DNA, the CDR3 is TGTGCCAGCAGTCAGTGGAATGAGCAGTTCTTC.